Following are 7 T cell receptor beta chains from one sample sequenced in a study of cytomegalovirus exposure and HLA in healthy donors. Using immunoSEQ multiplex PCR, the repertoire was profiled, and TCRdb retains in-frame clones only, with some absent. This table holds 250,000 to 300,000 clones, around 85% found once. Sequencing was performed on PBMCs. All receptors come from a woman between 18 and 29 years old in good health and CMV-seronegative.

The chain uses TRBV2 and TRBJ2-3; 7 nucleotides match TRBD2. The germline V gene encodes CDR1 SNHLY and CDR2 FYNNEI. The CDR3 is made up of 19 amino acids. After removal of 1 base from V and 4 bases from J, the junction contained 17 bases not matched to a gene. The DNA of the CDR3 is TGTGCCAGCAGTGAAGGCGGGGGTTGGGGACTCCTTTTGTCAGATACGCAGTATTTT. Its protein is CASSEGGGWGLLLSDTQYF.

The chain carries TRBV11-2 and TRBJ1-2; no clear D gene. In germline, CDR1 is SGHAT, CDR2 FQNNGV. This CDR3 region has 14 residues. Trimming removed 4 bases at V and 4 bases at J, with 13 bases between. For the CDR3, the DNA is TGTGCCAGCAGCTCCCCGCGGAGGTTCTATGGCTACACCTTC. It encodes CASSSPRRFYGYTF.

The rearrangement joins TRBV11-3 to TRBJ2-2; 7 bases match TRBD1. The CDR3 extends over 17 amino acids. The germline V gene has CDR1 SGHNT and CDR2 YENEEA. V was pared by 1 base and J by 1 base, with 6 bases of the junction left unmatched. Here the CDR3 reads CASSLGGQNGNTGELFF. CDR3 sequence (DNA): TGTGCCAGCAGCTTAGGGGGACAGAACGGGAACACCGGGGAGCTGTTTTTT.

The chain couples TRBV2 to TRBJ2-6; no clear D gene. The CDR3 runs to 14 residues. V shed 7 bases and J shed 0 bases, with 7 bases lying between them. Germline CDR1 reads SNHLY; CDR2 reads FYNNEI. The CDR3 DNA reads TGTGCCAGCATCCCAGGCTCTGGGGCCAACGTCCTGACTTTC. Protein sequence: CASIPGSGANVLTF.

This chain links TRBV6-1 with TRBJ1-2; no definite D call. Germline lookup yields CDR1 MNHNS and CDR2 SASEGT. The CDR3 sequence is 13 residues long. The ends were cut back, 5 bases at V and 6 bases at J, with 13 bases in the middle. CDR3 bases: TGTGCCAGCAGTCGGAACCGCGGCAATGGCTACACCTTC. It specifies CASSRNRGNGYTF.

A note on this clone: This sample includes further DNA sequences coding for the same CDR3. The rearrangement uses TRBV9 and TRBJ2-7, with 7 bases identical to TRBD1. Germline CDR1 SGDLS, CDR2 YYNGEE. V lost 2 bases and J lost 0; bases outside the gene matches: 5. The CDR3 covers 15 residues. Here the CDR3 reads CASSVGQASSYEQYF. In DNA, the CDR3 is TGTGCCAGCAGCGTCGGACAGGCCAGCTCCTACGAGCAGTACTTC. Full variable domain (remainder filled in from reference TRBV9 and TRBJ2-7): DSGVTQTPKHLITATGQRVTLRCSPRSGDLSVYWYQQSLDQGLQFLIQYYNGEERAKGNILERFSAQQFPDLHSELNLSSLELGDSALYFCASSVGQASSYEQYFGPGTRLTVT.

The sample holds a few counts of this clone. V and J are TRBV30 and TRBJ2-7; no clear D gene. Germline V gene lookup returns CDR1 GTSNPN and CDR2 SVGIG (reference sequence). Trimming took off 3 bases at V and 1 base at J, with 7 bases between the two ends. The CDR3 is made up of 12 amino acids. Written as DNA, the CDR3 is TGTGCCTGGAGGCTAACTTCCTACGAGCAGTACTTC. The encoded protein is CAWRLTSYEQYF.